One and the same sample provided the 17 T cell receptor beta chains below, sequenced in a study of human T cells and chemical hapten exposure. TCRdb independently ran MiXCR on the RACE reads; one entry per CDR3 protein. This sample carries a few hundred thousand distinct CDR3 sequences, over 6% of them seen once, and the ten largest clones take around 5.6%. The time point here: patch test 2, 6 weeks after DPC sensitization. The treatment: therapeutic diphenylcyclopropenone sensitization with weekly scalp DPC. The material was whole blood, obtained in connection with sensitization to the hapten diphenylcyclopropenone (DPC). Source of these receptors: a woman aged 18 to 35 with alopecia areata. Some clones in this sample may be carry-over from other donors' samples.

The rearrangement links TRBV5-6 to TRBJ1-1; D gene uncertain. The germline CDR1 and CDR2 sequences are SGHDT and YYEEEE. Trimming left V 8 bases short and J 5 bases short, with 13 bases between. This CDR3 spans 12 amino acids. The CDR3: CASGPGETEAFF. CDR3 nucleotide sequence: TGTGCCAGTGGGCCAGGTGAAACTGAAGCTTTCTTT.

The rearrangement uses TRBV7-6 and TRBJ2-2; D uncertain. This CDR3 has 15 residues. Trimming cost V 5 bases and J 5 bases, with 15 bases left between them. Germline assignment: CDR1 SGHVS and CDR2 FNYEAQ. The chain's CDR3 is CASSQTPTLTGELFF. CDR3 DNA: TGTGCCAGCAGCCAAACCCCTACGTTAACCGGGGAGCTGTTTTTT. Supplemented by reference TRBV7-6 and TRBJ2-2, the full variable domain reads GAGVSQSPRYKVTKRGQDVALRCDPISGHVSLYWYRQALGQGPEFLTYFNYEAQQDKSGLPNDRFSAERPEGSISTLTIQRTEQRDSAMYRCASSQTPTLTGELFFGEGSRLTVL.

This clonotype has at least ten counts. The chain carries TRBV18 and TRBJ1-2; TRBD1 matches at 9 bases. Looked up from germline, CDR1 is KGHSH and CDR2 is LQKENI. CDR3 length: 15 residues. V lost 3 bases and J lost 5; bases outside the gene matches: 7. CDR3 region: CASSPGTGPTYGYTF. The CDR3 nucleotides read TGTGCCAGCTCACCCGGGACAGGGCCAACATATGGCTACACCTTC.

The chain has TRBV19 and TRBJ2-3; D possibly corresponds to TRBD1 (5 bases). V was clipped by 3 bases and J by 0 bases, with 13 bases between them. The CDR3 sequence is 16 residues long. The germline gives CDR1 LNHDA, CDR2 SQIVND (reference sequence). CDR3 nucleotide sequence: TGTGCCAGTAGTATCAGGGCGGCGACTAGCACAGATACGCAGTATTTT. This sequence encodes CASSIRAATSTDTQYF. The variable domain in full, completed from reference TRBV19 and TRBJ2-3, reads DGGITQSPKYLFRKEGQNVTLSCEQNLNHDAMYWYRQDPGQGLRLIYYSQIVNDFQKGDIAEGYSVSREKKESFPLTVTSAQKNPTAFYLCASSIRAATSTDTQYFGPGTRLTVL.

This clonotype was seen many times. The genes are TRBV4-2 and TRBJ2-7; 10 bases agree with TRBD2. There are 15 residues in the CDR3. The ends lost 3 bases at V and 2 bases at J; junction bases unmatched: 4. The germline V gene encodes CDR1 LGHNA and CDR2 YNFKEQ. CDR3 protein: CASSHTTSGAYEQYF. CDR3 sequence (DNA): TGTGCCAGCAGCCACACCACTAGCGGGGCCTACGAGCAGTACTTC.

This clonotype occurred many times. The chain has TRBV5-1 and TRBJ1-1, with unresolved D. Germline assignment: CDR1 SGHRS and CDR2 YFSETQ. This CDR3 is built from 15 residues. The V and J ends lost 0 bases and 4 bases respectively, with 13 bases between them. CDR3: CASSLGQTLGTEAFF. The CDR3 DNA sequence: TGCGCCAGCAGCTTGGGGCAGACTCTGGGCACTGAAGCTTTCTTT.

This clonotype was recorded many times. In DNA form, the CDR3 reads TGTGCCAGCAGTCTTCTACCGGGACAGGCTGACCCCCAGCATTTT. Amino acid sequence: CASSLLPGQADPQHF. The rearrangement links TRBV2 to TRBJ1-5, with TRBD1 matching 8 bases. This CDR3 is 15 amino acids long. Germline CDR1 and CDR2: SNHLY and FYNNEI. With 5 bases clipped from V and 10 bases from J, the junction kept 13 bases outside the gene matches.

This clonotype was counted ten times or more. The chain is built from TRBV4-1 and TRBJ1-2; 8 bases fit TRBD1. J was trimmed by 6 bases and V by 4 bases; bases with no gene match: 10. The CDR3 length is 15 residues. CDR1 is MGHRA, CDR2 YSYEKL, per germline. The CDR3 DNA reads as TGCGCCAGCAGCCCTCAGGACAGGGTTTCGGATGGCTACACCTTC. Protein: CASSPQDRVSDGYTF.

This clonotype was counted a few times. DNA for the CDR3: TGTGCCAGCAGCCCAATGTTATCCCGGACAGGGGGCGGTAATTCACCCCTCCACTTT. Translating gives CASSPMLSRTGGGNSPLHF. The chain combines TRBV7-2 with TRBJ1-6; 11 bases agree with TRBD1. The CDR3 runs to 19 residues. V shed 5 bases and J 6 bases; nucleotides not matched to a gene: 15. Germline V gene data show CDR1 as SGHTA and CDR2 as FQGNSA.

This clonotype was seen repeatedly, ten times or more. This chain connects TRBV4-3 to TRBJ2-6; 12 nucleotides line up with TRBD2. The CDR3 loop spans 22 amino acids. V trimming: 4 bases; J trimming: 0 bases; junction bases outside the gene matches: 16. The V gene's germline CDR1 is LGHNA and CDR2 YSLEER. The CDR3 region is CASSRLLGTSGGRNSGANVLTF. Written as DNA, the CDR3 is TGCGCCAGCAGCCGTTTGCTCGGTACTAGCGGGGGGCGAAACTCTGGGGCCAACGTCCTGACTTTC.

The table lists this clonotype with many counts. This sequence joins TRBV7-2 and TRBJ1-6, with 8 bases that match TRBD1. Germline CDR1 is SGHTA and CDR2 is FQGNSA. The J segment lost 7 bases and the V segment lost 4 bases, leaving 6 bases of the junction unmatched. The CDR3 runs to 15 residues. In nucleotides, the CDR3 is TGTGCCAGCAGCTCGAACTCAGGGGGCAATTCACCCCTCCACTTT. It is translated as CASSSNSGGNSPLHF.

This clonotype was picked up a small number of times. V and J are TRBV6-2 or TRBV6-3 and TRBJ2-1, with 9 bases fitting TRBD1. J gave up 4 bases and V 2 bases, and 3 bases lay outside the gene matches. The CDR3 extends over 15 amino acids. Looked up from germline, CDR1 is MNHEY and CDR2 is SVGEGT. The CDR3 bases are TGTGCCAGCAGTTACGGACAGGGGCTATACAATGAGCAGTTCTTC. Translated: CASSYGQGLYNEQFF.

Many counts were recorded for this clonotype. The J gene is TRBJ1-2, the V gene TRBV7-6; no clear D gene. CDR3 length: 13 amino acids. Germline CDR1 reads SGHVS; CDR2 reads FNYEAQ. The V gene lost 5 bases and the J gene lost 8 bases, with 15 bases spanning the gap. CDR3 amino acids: CASSLPAGWGYTF. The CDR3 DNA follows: TGTGCCAGCAGCCTCCCCGCGGGTTGGGGCTACACCTTC.

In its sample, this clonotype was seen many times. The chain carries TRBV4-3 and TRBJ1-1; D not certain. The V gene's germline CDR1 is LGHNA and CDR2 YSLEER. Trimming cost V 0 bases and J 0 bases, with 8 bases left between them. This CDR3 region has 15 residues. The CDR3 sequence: CASSQDKTVNTEAFF. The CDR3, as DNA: TGCGCCAGCAGCCAAGACAAGACGGTGAACACTGAAGCTTTCTTT.

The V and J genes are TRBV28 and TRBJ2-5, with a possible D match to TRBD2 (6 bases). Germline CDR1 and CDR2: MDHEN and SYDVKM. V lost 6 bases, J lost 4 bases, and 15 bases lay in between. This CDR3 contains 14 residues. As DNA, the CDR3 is TGTGCCAGCAGGCCTCTAGGTAGCGGAGAGACCCAGTACTTC. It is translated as CASRPLGSGETQYF. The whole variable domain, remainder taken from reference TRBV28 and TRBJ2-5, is DVKVTQSSRYLVKRTGEKVFLECVQDMDHENMFWYRQDPGLGLRLIYFSYDVKMKEKGDIPEGYSVSREKKERFSLILESASTNQTSMYLCASRPLGSGETQYFGPGTRLLVL.

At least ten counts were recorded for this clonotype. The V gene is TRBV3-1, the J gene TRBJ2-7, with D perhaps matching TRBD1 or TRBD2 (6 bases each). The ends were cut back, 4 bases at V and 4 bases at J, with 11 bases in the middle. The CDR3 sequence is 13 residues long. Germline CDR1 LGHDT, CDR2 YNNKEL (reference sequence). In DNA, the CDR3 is TGTGCCAGCAGCCGGGGGGCTTTTTACGAGCAGTACTTC. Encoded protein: CASSRGAFYEQYF.

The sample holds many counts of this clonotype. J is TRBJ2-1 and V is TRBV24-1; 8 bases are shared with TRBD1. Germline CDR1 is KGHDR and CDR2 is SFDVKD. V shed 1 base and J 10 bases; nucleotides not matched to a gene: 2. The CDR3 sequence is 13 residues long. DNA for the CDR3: TGTGCCACCAGTGATTTTGACAGGGGCGAGCAGTTCTTC. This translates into CATSDFDRGEQFF.